This T cell receptor (beta chain) was profiled in a study of long-term antiretroviral therapy in people with HIV. Samples were assayed with immunoSEQ v3.0 at survey level. Method: immunoSEQ multiplex PCR; TCRdb's copy keeps in-frame clones and lacks some. This table holds some 40,000 clones, about 95% found once. This specimen was unsorted PBMCs, taken 9.2 years after starting antiretroviral therapy. This clonotype originated in a man aged 25-45 years with HIV.

The CDR3, as DNA: TGTGCCAGCAGCCAAGATCAGAGGGAGACCCAGTACTTC. Translation: CASSQDQRETQYF. The J gene is TRBJ2-5, the V gene TRBV14; D is ambiguous. Germline CDR1 and CDR2: SGHDN and FVKESK. Trimming removed 0 bases from V and 5 bases from J, with 7 bases in between. There are 13 residues in the CDR3.